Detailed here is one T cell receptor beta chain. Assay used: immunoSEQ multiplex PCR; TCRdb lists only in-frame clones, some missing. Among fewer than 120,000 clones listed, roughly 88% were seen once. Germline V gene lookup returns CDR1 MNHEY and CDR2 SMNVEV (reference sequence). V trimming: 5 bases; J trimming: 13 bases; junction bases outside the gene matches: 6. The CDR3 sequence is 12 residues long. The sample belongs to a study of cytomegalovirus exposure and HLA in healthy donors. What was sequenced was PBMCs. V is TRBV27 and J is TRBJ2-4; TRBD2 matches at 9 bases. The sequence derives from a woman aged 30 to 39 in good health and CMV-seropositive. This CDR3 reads CASSPAGGAQYF. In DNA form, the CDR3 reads TGTGCCAGCAGTCCAGCGGGGGGCGCGCAGTACTTC.